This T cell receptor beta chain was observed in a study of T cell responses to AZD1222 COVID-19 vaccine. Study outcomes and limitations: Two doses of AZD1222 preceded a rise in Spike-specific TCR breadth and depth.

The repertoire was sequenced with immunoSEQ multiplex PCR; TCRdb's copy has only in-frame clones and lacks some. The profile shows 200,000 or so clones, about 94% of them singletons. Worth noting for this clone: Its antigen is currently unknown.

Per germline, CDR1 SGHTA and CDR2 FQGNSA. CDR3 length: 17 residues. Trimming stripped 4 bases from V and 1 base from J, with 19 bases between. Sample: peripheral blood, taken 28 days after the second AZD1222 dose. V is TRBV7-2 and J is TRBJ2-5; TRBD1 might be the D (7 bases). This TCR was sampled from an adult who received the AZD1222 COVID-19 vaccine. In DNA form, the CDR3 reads TGTGCCAGCAGCTCCCGCAAGGGGGCGGGGTCCCAAGAGACCCAGTACTTC. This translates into CASSSRKGAGSQETQYF.